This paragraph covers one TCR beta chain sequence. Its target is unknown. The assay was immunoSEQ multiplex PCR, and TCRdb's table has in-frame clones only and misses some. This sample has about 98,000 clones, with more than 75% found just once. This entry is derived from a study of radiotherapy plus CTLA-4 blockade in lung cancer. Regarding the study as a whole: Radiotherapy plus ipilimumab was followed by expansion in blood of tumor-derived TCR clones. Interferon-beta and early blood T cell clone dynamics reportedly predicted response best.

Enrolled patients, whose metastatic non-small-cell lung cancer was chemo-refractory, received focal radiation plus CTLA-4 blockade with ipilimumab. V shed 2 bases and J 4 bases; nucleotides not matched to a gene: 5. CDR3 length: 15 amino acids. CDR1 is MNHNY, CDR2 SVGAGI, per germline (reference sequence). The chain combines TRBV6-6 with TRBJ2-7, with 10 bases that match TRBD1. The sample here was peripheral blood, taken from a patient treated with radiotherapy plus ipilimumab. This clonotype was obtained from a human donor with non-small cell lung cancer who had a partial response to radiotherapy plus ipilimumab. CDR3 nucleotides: TGTGCCAGCAGTTACCGACAGGGGGCTGGTTACGAGCAGTACTTC. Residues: CASSYRQGAGYEQYF.